The rows below give T cell receptor beta chains drawn from one sample of a study of blood T cell repertoires in COVID-19. The data were produced by immunoSEQ multiplex PCR, yet TCRdb's version contains in-frame clones alone and is incomplete. The repertoire has a few hundred thousand clones, around 90% of them found once; the top ten carry more than 7%. The sequenced sample consisted of PBMCs or T cells enriched from blood (not recorded which). These receptors all stem from a man aged 25-45 years in a cohort exposed to, infected with or recovered from COVID-19 (not recorded which). CDR3s include the opening cysteine and the closing phenylalanine or tryptophan. Each record gives: J gene, V gene, CDR3 protein.

TRBJ2-7	TRBV4-1	CASSQAGTQTYEQYF
TRBJ2-7	TRBV4-1	CASSLQGSYEQYF
TRBJ2-3	TRBV7-3	CASSYGTVSTDTQYF
TRBJ2-1	TRBV11-1	CASSSKQGISYNEQFF
TRBJ2-3	TRBV5-1	CASSSPLGLAELTDTQYF
TRBJ2-1	TRBV19	CASSISQRSSYNEQFF
TRBJ1-3	TRBV6-8	CATKLGTQPHSGNTIYF
TRBJ1-5	TRBV28	CASSFSGVQPQHF
TRBJ2-4	TRBV10-2	CASSPGVSKNIQYF
TRBJ2-7	TRBV5-4	CASSFRRERGDYEQYF
TRBJ1-1	TRBV5-5	CASSLAPGGDTEAFF
TRBJ1-6	TRBV3-1/TRBV3-2	CASSNRASPLHF
TRBJ1-1	TRBV7-8	CASSSHNRGNTEAFF
TRBJ2-1	TRBV7-3	CASSYGTSGSSYNEQFF
TRBJ1-1	TRBV9	CASSVYQEMNTEAFF
TRBJ1-3	TRBV10-1	CASSQGQGNTIYF
TRBJ1-4	TRBV5-1	CASSFTATNEKLFF
TRBJ1-5	TRBV14	CASSQDRQQPQHF
TRBJ1-4	TRBV7-2	CASSSKRTGINEKLFF
TRBJ2-7	TRBV29-1	CSVVGLAGTYEQYF
TRBJ2-5	TRBV28	CASSSAGPETQYF
TRBJ2-1	TRBV15	CATSSLAGVNEQFF
TRBJ1-2	TRBV3-1/TRBV3-2	CASSQVSYGYTF
TRBJ2-7	TRBV9	CASGGGGGEQYF
TRBJ2-6	TRBV5-1	CASSLRDSLTVTGANVLTF
TRBJ2-1	TRBV5-6	CASSFPGVVASYEQFF
TRBJ1-2	TRBV12-3/TRBV12-4	CASSRGQGGGYTF
TRBJ2-1	TRBV3-1/TRBV3-2	CASSPILGLSYNEQFF
TRBJ2-1	TRBV10-3	CAISLDRVNNEQFF
TRBJ2-7	TRBV6-5	CASSYGGRRYEQYF
TRBJ2-2	TRBV2	CASSAPGNTGELFF
TRBJ2-1	TRBV4-1	CASSQVIGTSFIF
TRBJ2-3	TRBV7-2	CASSLDSSDTQYF
TRBJ2-7	TRBV5-4	CASSWDGQGPYEQYF
TRBJ1-3	TRBV5-1	CASSQTQASSGNTIYF
TRBJ2-3	TRBV28	CASSLLAGGGTDTQYF
TRBJ2-1	TRBV4-1	CASSHPGLRSSYNEQFF
TRBJ2-3	TRBV5-5	CASSLTTGGTDTQYF
TRBJ2-1	TRBV18	CASSPGGNEQFF
TRBJ2-2	TRBV30	CAWSVPDRQGAPGELFF
TRBJ2-7	TRBV6-5	CASRLKWTSSYEQYF